Each of the 21 T cell receptor beta chains below was sequenced from the same sample in a study of T cell repertoires in cytomegalovirus infection. Which antigens these TCRs recognize remains unknown. Using its own MiXCR run on the reads, TCRdb lists one record per CDR3 protein. The sample has 160,000 or so distinct CDR3 sequences; about 22% are singletons. Sequenced material: CD8+ T cells from cultured PBMCs, taken from culture after CMV antigen stimulation. The source of these receptors is a human donor in good health (CMV status not recorded). Some clones in this sample may be carry-over from other donors' samples.

Only one count was recorded for this clonotype. The chain joins TRBV27 to TRBJ1-2, with 8 bases fitting TRBD1. This CDR3 is 15 amino acids long. Germline trimming cut 3 bases from V and 6 bases from J; bases unmatched to any gene: 9. CDR1 and CDR2 from the germline V gene are MNHEY and SMNVEV (reference sequence). CDR3 region: CASSFLDRAAHGYTF. CDR3 bases: TGTGCCAGCAGTTTCTTGGACAGGGCGGCTCATGGCTACACCTTC.

The chain joins TRBV4-3 to TRBJ2-7; 10 bases fit TRBD1. CDR1 and CDR2 from the germline V gene are LGHNA and YSLEER. This CDR3 region has 14 residues. J gave up 4 bases and V 8 bases, and 8 bases lay outside the gene matches. CDR3 sequence (DNA): TGCGCCAGCGGCTTGGGACAGGGGAGATACGAGCAGTACTTC. Translating gives CASGLGQGRYEQYF.

The J gene is TRBJ2-1, the V gene TRBV4-1; D unresolved. V was pared by 1 base and J by 4 bases, with 11 bases between. CDR3 length: 15 residues. The germline CDR1 and CDR2 sequences are MGHRA and YSYEKL. In nucleotides, the CDR3 is TGCGCCAGCAGCCAAGTGTTGGACGGATACAATGAGCAGTTCTTC. It specifies CASSQVLDGYNEQFF.

The chain combines TRBV7-8 with TRBJ1-1; 7 bases match TRBD1. The CDR3 has 15 residues. J gave up 4 bases and V 5 bases, and 10 bases lay outside the gene matches. Germline-derived CDR1 and CDR2 are SGHVS and FQNEAQ. CDR3 sequence: CASSPPRTGRTEAFF. The CDR3 coding sequence is TGTGCCAGCAGCCCTCCGAGGACAGGCCGCACTGAAGCTTTCTTT. The full variable domain, its missing parts supplied by reference TRBV7-8 and TRBJ1-1, is GAGVSQSPRYKVAKRGQDVALRCDPISGHVSLFWYQQALGQGPEFLTYFQNEAQLDKSGLPSDRFFAERPEGSVSTLKIQRTQQEDSAVYLCASSPPRTGRTEAFFGQGTRLTVV.

The V and J genes are TRBV12-3 or TRBV12-4 and TRBJ1-2, with no clear D. This CDR3 has 11 residues. The V and J ends lost 7 bases and 7 bases respectively, with 10 bases between them. CDR3 in DNA: TGTGCCAGCACCACGAATGGTGGCTACACCTTC. This codes for CASTTNGGYTF.

The chain carries TRBV7-3 and TRBJ2-7, with D hard to call. This CDR3 contains 14 residues. Trimming took off 5 bases at V and 5 bases at J, with 16 bases between the two ends. Germline assignment: CDR1 SGHTA and CDR2 FQGTGA. CDR3 sequence: CASSLYEELDEQYF. Written as DNA, the CDR3 is TGTGCCAGCAGCCTTTATGAGGAGTTGGACGAGCAGTACTTC.

The J gene is TRBJ1-5, the V gene TRBV16; possible D gene TRBD1, 5 bases. Trimming took 0 bases from V and 1 from J, leaving 13 bases between them. The germline gives CDR1 KGHSY, CDR2 FQNENV. The CDR3 spans 17 residues. DNA for the CDR3: TGTGCCAGCAGCCAATCTCGTCGCGGGGCAAGCAATCAGCCCCAGCATTTT. Translating it yields CASSQSRRGASNQPQHF.

The chain couples TRBV7-8 to TRBJ1-5; TRBD1 is a possible D gene (5 bases). CDR1 and CDR2 from the germline V gene are SGHVS and FQNEAQ. This CDR3 region has 15 residues. Between the trimmed V and J ends, which lost 1 base and 4 bases, there was a span of 11 bases. The CDR3 is CASSLEWGYNQPQHF. CDR3 nucleotides: TGTGCCAGCAGCTTAGAGTGGGGGTATAATCAGCCCCAGCATTTT.

V and J are TRBV29-1 and TRBJ1-2; unclear D gene. V dropped 5 bases and J dropped 3 bases, with 7 bases sitting between them. This CDR3 has 11 amino acids. Looked up from germline, CDR1 is SQVTM and CDR2 is ANQGSEA. The CDR3 sequence is CSVMTDYGYTF. The DNA of the CDR3 is TGCAGCGTTATGACGGACTATGGCTACACCTTC.

This clonotype was observed a few times. This chain joins TRBV7-9 and TRBJ2-7, with D unclear. The CDR3 totals 14 residues. Trimming cost V 4 bases and J 2 bases, with 12 bases left between them. The germline gives CDR1 SEHNR, CDR2 FQNEAQ (reference sequence). This chain's CDR3 is CASSSPPGTYEQYF. CDR3 sequence (DNA): TGTGCCAGCAGCTCCCCCCCAGGAACCTACGAGCAGTACTTC.

The chain has TRBV4-1 and TRBJ1-2, with no clear D. Germline lookup yields CDR1 MGHRA and CDR2 YSYEKL. Trimming left V 0 bases short and J 4 bases short, with 9 bases between. The CDR3 has 14 amino acids. CDR3: CASSQEAVGYGYTF. The CDR3 DNA reads TGCGCCAGCAGCCAAGAAGCAGTAGGCTATGGCTACACCTTC.

The chain links TRBV5-6 to TRBJ1-4; D call uncertain. This CDR3 contains 12 residues. Trimming cost V 3 bases and J 6 bases, with 6 bases left between them. Germline-derived CDR1 and CDR2 are SGHDT and YYEEEE. The CDR3 spells CASSSVDEKLFF. The CDR3 DNA follows: TGTGCCAGCAGCTCCGTGGATGAAAAACTGTTTTTT.

The chain has TRBV4-1 and TRBJ2-7; no clear D. This CDR3 spans 15 amino acids. Germline V lookup: CDR1 MGHRA, CDR2 YSYEKL. V shed 4 bases and J shed 2 bases, with 15 bases lying between them. This CDR3 is CASSLFGPVAYEQYF. In nucleotides, the CDR3 is TGCGCCAGCAGCCTTTTCGGACCGGTCGCCTACGAGCAGTACTTC.

The chain is built from TRBV28 and TRBJ2-7; D may be TRBD1 (6 bases). Germline values: CDR1 MDHEN, CDR2 SYDVKM. V lost 9 bases to trimming and J lost 3 bases, with 15 bases between them. The CDR3 loop spans 13 amino acids. The CDR3 protein is CASLNRDHYEQYF. The DNA of the CDR3 is TGTGCCAGTCTAAACAGGGACCACTACGAGCAGTACTTC.

CDR3 sequence: CASTLGVNTEAFF. CDR3 bases: TGTGCCAGCACTCTCGGGGTGAACACTGAAGCTTTCTTT. The chain joins TRBV12-3 or TRBV12-4 to TRBJ1-1; D remains unclear. Trimming removed 7 bases at V and 0 bases at J, with 9 bases between. CDR3 length: 13 amino acids.

This clonotype was picked up a small number of times. The chain combines TRBV6-1 with TRBJ1-5; tentative D call: TRBD1 (6 bases). CDR3 length: 14 amino acids. V was clipped by 1 base and J by 6 bases, with 10 bases between them. Germline lookup yields CDR1 MNHNS and CDR2 SASEGT. The CDR3 DNA follows: TGTGCCAGCAGTGAAGGGGGGCGCCTTCAGCCCCAGCATTTT. Protein product: CASSEGGRLQPQHF.

This clonotype was seen a few times. The chain has TRBV25-1 and TRBJ2-7; either TRBD1 or TRBD2 may fit D (5 bases each). V was trimmed by 4 bases and J by 2 bases, leaving 21 bases between them. Germline-derived CDR1 and CDR2 are MGHDK and SYGVNS. The CDR3 totals 17 residues. CDR3 protein: CASSADSLAFGTYEQYF. The CDR3 DNA reads as TGTGCCAGCAGTGCCGACAGCCTAGCCTTCGGGACCTACGAGCAGTACTTC.

This clonotype was seen a handful of times. The chain combines TRBV7-3 with TRBJ1-6; D ambiguous. This CDR3 region has 15 residues. CDR1 is SGHTA, CDR2 FQGTGA, per germline. V was trimmed by 2 bases and J by 1 base, leaving 6 bases between them. In nucleotides, the CDR3 is TGTGCCAGCAGCTTAGATTTGTCCTATAATTCACCCCTCCACTTT. Its protein is CASSLDLSYNSPLHF.

This clonotype was seen many times. The genes are TRBV6-2 or TRBV6-3 and TRBJ2-7; 7 bases agree with TRBD1. V lost 6 bases, J lost 5 bases, and 16 bases stayed unmatched. CDR3 length equals 16 residues. Germline values: CDR1 MNHEY, CDR2 SVGEGT. CDR3 DNA: TGTGCCAGCAGGCCCCGTTACAGGGGTCCCCCCCACGAGCAGTACTTC. Its translation is CASRPRYRGPPHEQYF.

There are a few counts of this clonotype. V gene TRBV7-9 combines with J gene TRBJ1-4, with unresolved D. CDR1 and CDR2 from the germline V gene are SEHNR and FQNEAQ (reference sequence). The V gene lost 0 bases and the J gene lost 7 bases, with 15 bases spanning the gap. The CDR3 covers 16 residues. This CDR3 reads CASSLAPGIRAEKLFF. DNA for the CDR3: TGTGCCAGCAGCTTAGCGCCGGGTATAAGGGCTGAAAAACTGTTTTTT. Variable domain in full (rest from reference TRBV7-9 and TRBJ1-4): DTGVSQNPRHKITKRGQNVTFRCDPISEHNRLYWYRQTLGQGPEFLTYFQNEAQLEKSRLLSDRFSAERPKGSFSTLEIQRTEQGDSAMYLCASSLAPGIRAEKLFFGSGTQLSVL.

J is TRBJ1-2 and V is TRBV27; D ambiguous. This CDR3 has 15 residues. V was cut by 0 bases and J by 2 bases, with 10 bases left in between. CDR1 is MNHEY and CDR2 is SMNVEV in the germline V gene (reference sequence). CDR3 sequence reads: CASSLSLGGNYGYTF. The CDR3 DNA reads TGTGCCAGCAGTTTATCCCTCGGAGGAAACTATGGCTACACCTTC.